The T cell receptor beta chain under discussion was sequenced for a study of blood T cell repertoires in COVID-19 (dated by TCRdb to the early 2020s). Study-level background: Samples covering the acute and convalescent phases of COVID-19 were provided by collaborators in the United States, Italy and Spain. The prospective study material was composed of cDNA or gDNA derived from T cells, B-cell-depleted T cells, or PBMCs. Subjects who had been exposed to COVID-19, were actively infected with it, or had recovered from it provided the deeply sampled blood TCRbeta repertoires that made up the dataset. The repertoires were released in a freely available public database meant as a resource for research on the immune response to SARS-CoV-2. The samples were drawn from the first 160 participants of the ongoing ImmuneRACE study and from about 1,200 subjects provided by 6 global collaborators. Sample metadata almost always included a de-identified subject ID, COVID-19 status, age in years and sex. Where available, HLA class I and class II types were taken from metadata supplied by the sample provider and were not determined by assay-based typing. General conclusions and limits of the study: The quantity of clinical and demographic metadata differed by source and by participant and was supplied without curation.

V loses 5 bases, J loses 9 bases, and the germline ends lie 13 bases apart. Spanning cysteine to phenylalanine, the CDR3 consists of 12 amino acids. Only the CDR3 region is kept as DNA, spanning 36 bases read in frame from base 1. CDR1 and CDR2 are read off the germline V gene as MDHEN and SYDVKM. The immunoSEQ Assay, a bias-controlled multiplex PCR, was used to amplify TCRbeta CDR3 regions from genomic DNA. For the original study's pipeline: The number of nucleated cells in each sample was estimated by amplification of reference gene primers within the assay. Sequence reads were collapsed and filtered to measure the absolute abundance of every unique TCRbeta CDR3 rearrangement. For each sample, productive Simpson clonality was calculated by taking the square root of Simpson's diversity index across productive rearrangements. Sourced from immuneACCESS, this table was stored by TCRdb with only in-frame sequences that have V and J called. A share of the clones is absent; for the studies checked, an unresolved V gene accounts for under half, and the remainder has no known explanation. That table gives V, J and clone size, and the DNA gave D and trimming. The sample table contains some 460,000 clones; only one count was recorded for around 89% of them. The ten most abundant clones make up approximately 4.3% of the sample.

Each collaborating institution followed its own protocols to collect whole blood in K2EDTA tubes. For TCRbeta analysis, collaborators shipped samples in one of three forms: frozen whole blood, isolated PBMCs, or DNA extracted from either of those sample types. A remark on this clone: It lacks a known antigen. It has no much larger one-base neighbor in the sample; base qualities were not kept.

The clonotype comes from a woman aged 25 to 39 with acute or convalescent COVID-19. The V gene is TRBV28 and the J gene is TRBJ1-1, with the D gene too uncertain to name. The sequencing sample was made of peripheral blood. The CDR3 reads as follows: CASSLSDYQAFF. At the DNA level, the sequence is TGTGCCAGCAGTCTGTCAGATTACCAAGCTTTCTTT.